These T cell receptor beta chains were read from a single sample in a study of blood T cells in healthy people across ages. TCRdb used MiXCR to reprocess the 5' RACE reads, holding one entry per CDR3 protein. Of about 1.4 million distinct CDR3 sequences detected, roughly 64% appear once; the ten largest clones hold over 6.5%. Sequenced input: blood. The source is a man younger than 35 in good health. Both conserved end residues are part of each CDR3. A D gene is named only where the DNA matches it firmly. Clone size is given for some rows only: seen once, a few or many times, or a class if the clone is expanded.

j_gene | v_gene | abundance | d_gene | CDR3aa | CDR3nt
TRBJ2-3 | TRBV6-2/TRBV6-3 | . | . | CATQPGRYTDTQYF | TGTGCCACCCAACCCGGACGGTACACAGATACGCAGTATTTT
TRBJ2-6 | TRBV2 | . | . | CASSELVTGANVLTF | TGTGCCAGCAGTGAACTGGTTACTGGGGCCAACGTCCTGACTTTC
TRBJ2-1 | TRBV29-1 | . | TRBD2 | CSVATRLAGGEQFF | TGCAGCGTTGCTACTCGACTAGCGGGAGGTGAGCAGTTCTTC
TRBJ2-7 | TRBV6-5 | many | TRBD1 | CASSKDRVAHEQYF | TGTGCCAGCAGTAAGGACAGGGTAGCACACGAGCAGTACTTC
TRBJ2-2 | TRBV4-2 | . | . | CASSQKRNTGELFF | TGTGCCAGCAGCCAAAAGAGGAACACCGGGGAGCTGTTTTTT
TRBJ2-3 | TRBV20-1 | few | TRBD1 | CSARDRHRGDTQYF | TGCAGTGCTAGAGATCGTCACAGGGGAGATACGCAGTATTTT
TRBJ2-5 | TRBV29-1 | . | TRBD2 | CSVLGSGLAGVLYNEQYF | TGCAGCGTCCTGGGGTCAGGACTAGCGGGAGTTTTATACAATGAGCAGTACTTC
TRBJ1-2 | TRBV2 | . | . | CASSMRGDGYTF | TGTGCCAGCAGTATGAGGGGAGATGGCTACACCTTC
TRBJ2-3 | TRBV29-1 | few | . | CSVEDRRFTDTQYF | TGCAGCGTAGAAGACCGACGTTTCACAGATACGCAGTATTTT
TRBJ2-4 | TRBV5-1 | . | . | CASNPGRDPRGGKNIQYF | TGCGCCAGCAACCCAGGTCGGGACCCCAGGGGTGGCAAAAACATTCAGTACTTC
TRBJ2-7 | TRBV27 | few | TRBD1 | CASSSHRTGTSYEQYF | TGTGCCAGCAGTTCCCATAGGACAGGGACCTCCTACGAGCAGTACTTC
TRBJ1-6 | TRBV6-5 | . | . | CAGSSVVGPLHF | TGTGCCGGCAGTTCTGTCGTGGGACCCCTCCACTTT
TRBJ2-7 | TRBV11-2 | . | . | CASSPQGSGVYEQYF | TGTGCCAGCAGTCCACAGGGAAGCGGAGTCTACGAGCAGTACTTC
TRBJ2-5 | TRBV6-5 | . | TRBD1 | CASNGLGQEAQETQYF | TGTGCCAGCAACGGCCTGGGACAGGAGGCTCAAGAGACCCAGTACTTC
TRBJ2-5 | TRBV24-1 | . | TRBD2 | CATSDSAGVETQYF | TGTGCCACCAGTGATTCAGCGGGAGTAGAGACCCAGTACTTC
TRBJ2-3 | TRBV6-5 | . | TRBD2 | CASSYSSLAGTTTDTQYF | TGTGCCAGCAGTTACTCGAGTCTAGCGGGAACGACCACAGATACGCAGTATTTT
TRBJ2-1 | TRBV5-5 | . | . | CASSQDSRTYNEQFF | TGTGCCAGCAGCCAGGACAGCCGAACTTACAATGAGCAGTTCTTC